This T cell receptor (beta chain) is from a study of blood T cell repertoires in COVID-19. For the study at large: The origin of the acute and convalescent COVID-19 samples was the United States, Italy and Spain.

TCRdb's copy holds only in-frame clones and misses some; the assay was immunoSEQ multiplex PCR. The sample lists hundreds of thousands of clones, about 90% occurring once. Those enrolled, adults aged roughly 18 to 90 years, came from some 25 US areas. Cohorts were assigned according to the clinical history that participants reported. The sequence derives from a woman in her 40s with acute COVID-19. The sequenced sample consisted of PBMCs or T cells enriched from blood (not recorded which).

CDR3 sequence: CASIDRMGQGLDKLFF. CDR3 DNA sequence: TGTGCCAGTATTGACCGGATGGGGCAGGGCCTTGACAAACTGTTTTTT. This chain connects TRBV19 to TRBJ1-4, with D possibly being TRBD1 (5 bases). The CDR3 runs to 16 residues. Germline loops: CDR1 LNHDA, CDR2 SQIVND (reference sequence). V was trimmed by 7 bases and J by 11 bases, leaving 26 bases between them.